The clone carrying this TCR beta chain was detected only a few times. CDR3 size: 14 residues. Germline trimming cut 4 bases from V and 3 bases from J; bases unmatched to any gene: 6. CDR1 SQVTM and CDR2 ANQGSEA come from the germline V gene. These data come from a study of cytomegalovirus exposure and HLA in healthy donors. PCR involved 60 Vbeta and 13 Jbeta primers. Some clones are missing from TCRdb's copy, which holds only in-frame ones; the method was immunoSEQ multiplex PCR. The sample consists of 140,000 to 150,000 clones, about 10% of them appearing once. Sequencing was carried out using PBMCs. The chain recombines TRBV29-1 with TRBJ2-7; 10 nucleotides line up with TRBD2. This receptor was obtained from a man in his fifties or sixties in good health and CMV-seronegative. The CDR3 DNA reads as TGCAGCGTTGGGAGCGGGAGGGCCCTCTACGAGCAGTACTTC. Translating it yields CSVGSGRALYEQYF.